This TCR beta chain was recorded in a study of beta chain features in type 1 diabetes. About the study: Researchers looked at fewer than 110 million sorted cells across all samples.

There was one heparinised blood draw per donor, averaging about 116 mL. This clone has more than one count but fewer than ten. Its antigen is still unknown. Regarding the study as a whole: People with Type 1 diabetes carried modestly yet significantly shorter TCRB CDR3s in all four CD4+ subsets.

Germline V gene sequence: CDR1 SGHTA, CDR2 FQGTGA. The V gene end was trimmed by 8 bases and the J gene end by 4 bases; junction bases not matched to a gene: 5. The CDR3 has 14 amino acids. Sequenced material consisted of expressed TCRB transcripts (all of the isolated RNA was reverse transcribed). The table came from immunoSEQ multiplex PCR; TCRdb's copy has only in-frame clones and leaves some out. The sample includes more than 300,000 clones, around an eighth of them seen just once. The receptor was isolated from a woman aged 18-30 years with type 1 diabetes. Sequencing used naive CD4+ T cells from blood. This chain joins TRBV7-3 and TRBJ2-6, with 7 bases matching TRBD1. CDR3 sequence reads: CASGTASGANVLTF. CDR3 in DNA: TGTGCCAGCGGGACAGCTAGCGGGGCCAACGTCCTGACTTTC.